This T cell receptor beta chain was sequenced in a study of Ad26.COV2.S vaccination and SARS-CoV-2 variants (dated by TCRdb to about 2021). General notes on the study: Vaccine-arm donors were drawn from COV1001, a multicentre, randomized, double-blind, placebo-controlled phase I-IIa trial of Ad26.COV2.S in healthy adults. Sequencing of the TCRbeta repertoire served to evaluate the specificity and breadth of SARS-CoV-2-reactive T cell receptors following Ad26.COV2.S vaccination. The TCR-sequenced set comprised around 30 samples: around 20 Ad26.COV2.S vaccine recipients, 5 placebo recipients and 8 SARS-CoV-2 convalescent individuals. Trial participants were randomized into five groups of five: low-dose or high-dose Ad26.COV2.S given once or twice, or placebo on both occasions. Ad26.COV2.S was administered intramuscularly at a dose of 5x10^10 or 1x10^11 viral particles, either as one shot or as two shots given 56 days apart. Investigators did not know the trial group allocation while performing experiments and assessing outcomes.

Concerning this clone: The antigen this receptor binds is unknown. Within one base of it there is no much larger clone, and no base qualities were kept.

Taken with the paper, the label for treatment or condition translates to: roughly 18 received Ad26.COV2.S at low or high dose, single or two shots; about 5 received placebo; per-sample allocation not given. For vaccine and placebo recipients, repertoires were sequenced using samples collected on day 63 after the first injection. Between 29 July and 7 August 2020, Cohort 1b enrolled 25 adults aged 18-55 years at one site in Boston, USA. Ad26.COV2.S was a replication-incompetent adenovirus type 26 vector that expressed a prefusion-stabilized SARS-CoV-2 spike protein derived from the original Wuhan strain. The research as a whole found: Non-spike TCR breadth was comparable between vaccine and placebo recipients, consistent with the vaccine containing only spike. The study lacked the statistical power to compare responses across vaccine doses or regimens. After vaccination, substantial breadth of spike-specific CD8+ and CD4+ T cell responses was reported. The authors noted that the TCR breadth and depth analyses may have underestimated total T cell responses. Higher spike-specific TCR breadth was observed in Ad26.COV2.S recipients than in placebo recipients (P = 0.0014).

The immunoSEQ Assay was used to sequence TCRbeta CDR3 regions. After extraction, genomic DNA underwent amplification by bias-controlled multiplex PCR, followed by high-throughput sequencing. Per the source publication's procedure: To quantify the absolute abundance of every unique TCRbeta CDR3 region, sequences were collapsed and filtered. T cell fraction was estimated by normalizing TCRbeta template counts to usable DNA, which was measured by amplifying reference genes present in all nucleated cells. Repertoire TCRs were annotated as SARS-CoV-2-specific by exact matching of V gene, CDR3 amino acid sequence and J gene to a known reactive TCR set. The reference SARS-CoV-2 TCR set was obtained from MIRA and was filtered for enrichment in COVID-19-positive ImmuneCODE repertoires, whereby public or cross-reactive TCRs were removed. Drawing on the MIRA antigens, annotated TCRs were analysed further at the level of specific ORF or position within ORF. Breadth was defined as the number of annotated unique rearrangements divided by the total number of unique productive rearrangements, and depth was defined as the summed frequency of the annotated unique rearrangements. TCR breadth was compared between groups using two-sided Wilcoxon rank-sum tests. TCRdb provides this immuneACCESS table in a form limited to in-frame rearrangements. Some clones are lacking; in checked studies, under half of them reflect an unresolved V gene, and why the rest are absent is not known. D and trimming were read from the DNA, whereas the V and J calls and clone size are those reported in that table. The sample table shows 300,000 to 400,000 clones, and approximately 86% are seen once. The ten largest clones take up roughly 2.1% of the sample.

The V end loses 0 bases and the J end loses 7 bases, and a stretch of 13 bases separates them. The CDR3 goes from the cysteine to the phenylalanine over 15 residues. Just the 45-base CDR3 DNA is kept, in frame starting at base 1. CDR1 is given as MGHRA and CDR2 as YSYEKL, both from the germline V gene. The clonotype was recovered from a person aged 18 to 65 who received the Ad26.COV2.S COVID-19 vaccine or a placebo. The chain joins TRBV4-1 to TRBJ1-5; the D gene assignment is ambiguous. This sample comprised peripheral blood, obtained in a trial of Ad26.COV2.S vaccine versus placebo. At the DNA level, the sequence is TGCGCCAGCAGCCAAGAGAGAAGGGCCAACCAGCCCCAGCATTTT. Its protein reads: CASSQERRANQPQHF.